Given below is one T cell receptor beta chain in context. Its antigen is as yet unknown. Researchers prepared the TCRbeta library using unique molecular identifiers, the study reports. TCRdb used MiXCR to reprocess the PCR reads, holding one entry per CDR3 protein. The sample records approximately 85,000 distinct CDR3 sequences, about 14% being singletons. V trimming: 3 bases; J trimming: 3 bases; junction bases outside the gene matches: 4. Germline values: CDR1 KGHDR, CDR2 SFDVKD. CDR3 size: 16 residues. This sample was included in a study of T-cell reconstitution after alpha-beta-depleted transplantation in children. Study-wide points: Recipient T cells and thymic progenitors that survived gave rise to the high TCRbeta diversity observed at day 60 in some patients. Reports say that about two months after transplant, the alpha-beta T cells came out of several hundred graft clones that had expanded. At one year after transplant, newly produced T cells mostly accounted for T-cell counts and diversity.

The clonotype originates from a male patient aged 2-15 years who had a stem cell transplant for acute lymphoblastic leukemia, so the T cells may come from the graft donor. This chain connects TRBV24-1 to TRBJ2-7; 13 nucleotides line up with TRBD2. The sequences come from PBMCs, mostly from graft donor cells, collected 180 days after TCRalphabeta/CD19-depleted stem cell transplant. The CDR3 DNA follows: TGTGCCACCAGTGATCCGAGGACTAGCGGGAGCTACGAGCAGTACTTC. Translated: CATSDPRTSGSYEQYF.